This T cell receptor (beta chain) derives from a study of blood T cell repertoires in COVID-19. Libraries were prepared by immunoSEQ multiplex PCR; TCRdb keeps only in-frame clonotypes and omits some of them. The sample contains approximately 65,000 clones, 80% to 95% of which appear only once. CDR1 is SGHKS and CDR2 is YYEKEE in the germline V gene (reference sequence). The germline V and J ends were trimmed by 0 bases and 11 bases, with 8 bases remaining between them. This CDR3 region has 12 residues. The chain employs TRBV5-5 and TRBJ1-4; no reliable D call. The sequenced material came from peripheral blood. The TCR comes from a man over 45 with COVID-19, enrolled during active disease. CDR3 sequence reads: CASSLVGEKLFF. CDR3 DNA: TGTGCCAGCAGCTTGGTTGGGGAGAAACTGTTTTTT. Full variable domain (outside the CDR3, taken from reference TRBV5-5 and TRBJ1-4): DAGVTQSPTHLIKTRGQQVTLRCSPISGHKSVSWYQQVLGQGPQFIFQYYEKEERGRGNFPDRFSARQFPNYSSELNVNALLLGDSALYLCASSLVGEKLFFGSGTQLSVL.